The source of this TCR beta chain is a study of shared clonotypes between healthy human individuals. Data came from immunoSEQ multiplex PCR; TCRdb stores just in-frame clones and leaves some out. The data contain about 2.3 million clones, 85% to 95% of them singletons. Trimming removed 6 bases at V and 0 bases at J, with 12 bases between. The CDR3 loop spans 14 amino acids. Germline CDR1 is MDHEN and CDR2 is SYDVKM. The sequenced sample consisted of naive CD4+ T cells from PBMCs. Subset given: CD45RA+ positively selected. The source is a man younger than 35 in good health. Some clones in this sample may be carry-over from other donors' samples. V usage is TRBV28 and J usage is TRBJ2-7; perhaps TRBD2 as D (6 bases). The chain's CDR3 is CASREAGSSYEQYF. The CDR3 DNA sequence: TGTGCCAGCAGGGAGGCCGGGAGCTCCTACGAGCAGTACTTC.